The next 19 T cell receptor beta chains were all read from a single sample in a study of blood T cell repertoires in COVID-19 (dated by TCRdb to 2020 to 2022). The library was obtained by the immunoSEQ multiplex PCR assay. TCRdb took over this immuneACCESS table, retaining in-frame rearrangements with V and J assigned. Such tables are incomplete; in checked studies, under half of the missing clones stem from an unresolved V gene, and the remainder is unexplained. Counted in this sample were approximately 100,000 clones; roughly 92% of them appeared once. Roughly 5.6% of the sample belongs to the ten largest clones. Material: peripheral blood. The source is a man aged 50 or older with active COVID-19.

This chain links TRBV30 with TRBJ2-7, with 10 bases identical to TRBD2. Germline V gene data show CDR1 as GTSNPN and CDR2 as SVGIG (reference sequence). The V segment lost 5 bases and the J segment 4 bases; nucleotides outside the gene matches: 8. There are 14 residues in the CDR3. The CDR3 here is CAWAGTSVLYEQYF. The CDR3 DNA follows: TGTGCCTGGGCCGGGACTAGCGTTCTTTACGAGCAGTACTTC.

The V gene is TRBV28, the J gene TRBJ1-5; 12 bases match TRBD1. V was clipped by 6 bases and J by 6 bases; unmatched bases: 6. Per the germline V gene, CDR1 is MDHEN and CDR2 is SYDVKM. This CDR3 region has 15 residues. This chain's CDR3 is CASRDGTGGVQPQHF. The CDR3 DNA reads as TGTGCCAGCAGGGATGGGACAGGGGGCGTTCAGCCCCAGCATTTT. Variable domain in full (rest from reference TRBV28 and TRBJ1-5): DVKVTQSSRYLVKRTGEKVFLECVQDMDHENMFWYRQDPGLGLRLIYFSYDVKMKEKGDIPEGYSVSREKKERFSLILESASTNQTSMYLCASRDGTGGVQPQHFGDGTRLSIL.

V gene TRBV18 combines with J gene TRBJ2-3; maybe TRBD2 (5 bases). This CDR3 contains 15 residues. Germline assignment: CDR1 KGHSH and CDR2 LQKENI. V was trimmed by 6 bases and J by 1 base, leaving 14 bases between them. CDR3 residues: CASSPSRDGTDTQYF. As DNA, the CDR3 is TGTGCCAGCTCCCCAAGTCGGGATGGCACAGATACGCAGTATTTT.

Only a few counts were recorded for this clone. The V and J genes are TRBV24-1 and TRBJ2-7; 9 bases map to TRBD1. V gave up 4 bases and J gave up 5 bases; unmatched junction bases: 5. Germline values: CDR1 KGHDR, CDR2 SFDVKD. The CDR3 is 14 residues long. Here the CDR3 reads CATSDGDRDHEQYF. In nucleotides, the CDR3 is TGTGCCACCAGTGACGGGGACAGGGACCACGAGCAGTACTTC.

The CDR3 nucleotides are TGTGCCAGCAGCCAGAGGACTAGTTGGCAGTATTTT. This gives the protein CASSQRTSWQYF. The chain is built from TRBV5-6 and TRBJ2-3; 7 bases map to TRBD2. The germline V gene encodes CDR1 SGHDT and CDR2 YYEEEE. The length of the CDR3 is 12 residues. V lost 4 bases, J lost 11 bases, and 7 bases stayed unmatched.

The chain combines TRBV6-5 with TRBJ2-7; 12 nucleotides match TRBD2. Germline assignment: CDR1 MNHEY and CDR2 SVGAGI. V lost 6 bases, J lost 2 bases, and 5 bases stayed unmatched. This CDR3 has 15 amino acids. The CDR3 loop is CASRAGLAGTYEQYF. CDR3 bases: TGTGCCAGCAGGGCCGGACTAGCGGGAACCTACGAGCAGTACTTC.

J is TRBJ1-2 and V is TRBV28; D might be TRBD1 (6 bases). This CDR3 has 13 residues. Looked up from germline, CDR1 is MDHEN and CDR2 is SYDVKM. V lost 4 bases and J lost 5, with 11 bases in between. The DNA for the CDR3 is TGTGCCAGCAGTTCTACACAGGGTTATGGCTACACCTTC. Its translation: CASSSTQGYGYTF.

The chain combines TRBV2 with TRBJ2-4; 7 positions match TRBD2. V shed 11 bases and J 4 bases; nucleotides not matched to a gene: 2. This CDR3 comprises 11 residues. The germline V gene has CDR1 SNHLY and CDR2 FYNNEI. As DNA, the CDR3 is TGTGCCGGGGGGGTGAAAAACATTCAGTACTTC. Its translation is CAGGVKNIQYF.

This rearrangement joins TRBV6-4 to TRBJ2-3; TRBD2 matches 9 bases. V dropped 0 bases and J dropped 5; count of bases not matched to a gene: 6. Germline V gene sequence: CDR1 MRHNA, CDR2 SNTAGT. The CDR3 sequence is 16 residues long. CDR3 amino acids: CASSDSISGSIDTQYF. DNA for the CDR3: TGTGCCAGCAGTGACTCGATTAGCGGGAGTATAGATACGCAGTATTTT.

The V and J genes are TRBV16 and TRBJ1-2, with 9 bases that match TRBD1. With V trimmed by 3 bases and J by 5 bases, 19 bases remained unmatched. CDR1 is KGHSY and CDR2 is FQNENV in the germline V gene. There are 19 residues in the CDR3. In DNA, the CDR3 is TGTGCCAGCAGCCACATGAATCCGGGACAGGGAAGGGGCGTTTATGGCTACACCTTC. This codes for CASSHMNPGQGRGVYGYTF.

The chain uses TRBV6-6 and TRBJ1-4, with TRBD1 identical over 8 bases. This CDR3 comprises 14 residues. Germline V lookup: CDR1 MNHNY, CDR2 SVGAGI (reference sequence). J lost 7 bases, V lost 5 bases, and 6 bases had no gene match. The CDR3 reads CASSADRVSEKLFF. CDR3 DNA: TGTGCCAGCAGTGCGGACAGGGTCAGTGAAAAACTGTTTTTT.

This clone has just one count. This chain uses TRBV5-6 with TRBJ2-5; 8 nucleotides agree with TRBD2. There are 16 residues in the CDR3. Per the germline V gene, CDR1 is SGHDT and CDR2 is YYEEEE. V lost 0 bases, J lost 4 bases, and 8 bases stayed unmatched. The CDR3 loop reads CASSLVSGRATETQYF. CDR3 DNA: TGTGCCAGCAGCTTGGTTTCCGGGAGGGCCACAGAGACCCAGTACTTC.

The V call is TRBV4-1, the J call TRBJ2-2; tentatively, D is TRBD1 (6 bases). V shed 1 base and J shed 9 bases, with 12 bases lying between them. The CDR3 spans 14 residues. Germline V gene data show CDR1 as MGHRA and CDR2 as YSYEKL. DNA for the CDR3: TGCGCCAGCAGCCAAGCTAGGGGGACCTGGGAGCTGTTTTTT. This translates into CASSQARGTWELFF.

This chain links TRBV3-1 (or the pseudogene TRBV3-2) with TRBJ2-3; 11 nucleotides align to TRBD2. The V gene end was trimmed by 4 bases and the J gene end by 6 bases; junction bases not matched to a gene: 12. CDR1 and CDR2 (germline): LGHDT, YNNKEL (reference sequence). CDR3 length equals 17 residues. CDR3 amino acids: CASSREKGLAGGDTQYF. In DNA form, the CDR3 reads TGTGCCAGCAGCCGAGAAAAAGGCCTAGCGGGAGGTGATACGCAGTATTTT.

Only one count was recorded for this clone. The chain recombines TRBV14 with TRBJ2-3, with D perhaps TRBD2 (7 bases). The germline CDR1 and CDR2 sequences are SGHDN and FVKESK. The CDR3 has 24 amino acids. The ends were cut back, 4 bases at V and 2 bases at J, with 40 bases in the middle. Written as DNA, the CDR3 is TGTGCCAGCAGCCGGAGGGCTGGGAACGCAAGGGGGACTATCGGCGGCCCCCTCACAGATACGCAGTATTTT. Its translation: CASSRRAGNARGTIGGPLTDTQYF.

This clone was found a few times. V and J are TRBV7-8 and TRBJ1-4; 7 bases are a match to TRBD1. Germline assignment: CDR1 SGHVS and CDR2 FQNEAQ. CDR3 length equals 15 residues. Unmatched junction bases numbered 3, after V lost 1 base and J lost 4 bases. CDR3 protein: CASSLEGQNNEKLFF. In DNA, the CDR3 is TGTGCCAGCAGCTTAGAGGGACAGAATAATGAAAAACTGTTTTTT.

The V and J genes are TRBV11-2 and TRBJ2-1; 7 bases are a match to TRBD2. The junction had 10 bases not matched to a gene; V was cut back by 1 base and J by 10 bases. CDR3 size: 15 residues. Looked up from germline, CDR1 is SGHAT and CDR2 is FQNNGV. The CDR3 spells CASSLAGTLGGEQFF. The CDR3, as DNA: TGTGCCAGCAGCTTAGCGGGGACGCTCGGGGGGGAGCAGTTCTTC.

V gene TRBV20-1 combines with J gene TRBJ2-7; no definite D call. V was shortened by 5 bases and J by 6 bases, with 11 bases between the two germline ends. The V gene's germline CDR1 is DFQATT and CDR2 SNEGSKA (reference sequence). The CDR3 consists of 11 residues. The CDR3 region is CSAALDREQYF. The DNA of the CDR3 is TGCAGTGCTGCTCTAGATCGCGAGCAGTACTTC.

The chain joins TRBV5-1 to TRBJ2-7, with D perhaps matching TRBD1 (6 bases). The germline V gene encodes CDR1 SGHRS and CDR2 YFSETQ. The ends were cut back, 5 bases at V and 2 bases at J, with 8 bases in the middle. This CDR3 is built from 12 residues. CDR3: CASRGDTYEQYF. CDR3 nucleotides: TGCGCCAGCAGAGGGGACACCTACGAGCAGTACTTC.